These 24 T cell receptor beta chains were sequenced from one sample in a study of STAT5B mutations in CD4+ large granular lymphocyte leukemia. Data came from immunoSEQ multiplex PCR; TCRdb stores just in-frame clones and leaves some out. The sample carries 30,000 to 40,000 clones, roughly 87% recorded once. The sequencing sample was made of CD4+ T cells from blood buffy coats. The receptors shown here come from a human donor in good health.

This clone came up once. This chain links TRBV5-6 with TRBJ2-1; D possibly uses TRBD1 or TRBD2 (6 bases each). Trimming left V 1 base short and J 2 bases short, with 13 bases between. In germline, CDR1 is SGHDT, CDR2 YYEEEE. The length of the CDR3 is 16 residues. The CDR3 sequence is CASSLTGANTYNEQFF. The CDR3 DNA sequence: TGTGCCAGCAGCTTGACGGGGGCAAACACCTACAATGAGCAGTTCTTC.

The chain combines TRBV7-2 with TRBJ1-6; 9 bases map to TRBD1. After removal of 1 base from V and 11 bases from J, the junction contained 6 bases not matched to a gene. CDR1 is SGHTA and CDR2 is FQGNSA in the germline V gene. The CDR3 is 15 residues long. The CDR3 here is CASSLEEGQGTPLHF. The DNA for the CDR3 is TGTGCCAGCAGCTTAGAGGAAGGACAGGGGACACCCCTCCACTTT.

The rearrangement uses TRBV27 and TRBJ2-1, with 7 bases that match TRBD1. Germline V gene data show CDR1 as MNHEY and CDR2 as SMNVEV (reference sequence). After removal of 2 bases from V and 0 bases from J, the junction contained 1 base not matched to a gene. The CDR3 covers 15 residues. The CDR3 DNA reads TGTGCCAGCAGTTTAAGACAGGGCTCCTACAATGAGCAGTTCTTC. Its translation: CASSLRQGSYNEQFF.

The rearrangement uses TRBV2 and TRBJ1-4; tentatively, D is TRBD1 (5 bases). The germline V gene encodes CDR1 SNHLY and CDR2 FYNNEI. The CDR3 extends over 14 amino acids. Trimming removed 3 bases at V and 11 bases at J, with 16 bases between. The DNA of the CDR3 is TGTGCCAGCAGTGAGGGGGGTTCCTCAACCAAACTGTTTTTT. This gives the protein CASSEGGSSTKLFF.

In this sample, this clone turned up a few times. The chain links TRBV19 to TRBJ1-1, with 7 nucleotides matching TRBD1. The CDR3 covers 14 residues. V gave up 5 bases and J gave up 7 bases; unmatched junction bases: 10. Germline assignment: CDR1 LNHDA and CDR2 SQIVND (reference sequence). CDR3 protein: CASSLAQGLGEAFF. Here the CDR3 DNA reads TGTGCCAGTAGTCTTGCACAGGGGTTAGGTGAAGCTTTCTTT.

The J gene is TRBJ2-1, the V gene TRBV6-1; TRBD1 agrees at 10 bases. CDR3 length: 15 residues. V dropped 2 bases and J dropped 8; count of bases not matched to a gene: 6. In germline, CDR1 is MNHNS, CDR2 SASEGT. Here the CDR3 DNA reads TGTGCCAGCAGTGAACCGGGACAGGGGACCCATGAGCAGTTCTTC. It specifies CASSEPGQGTHEQFF.

This chain links TRBV4-1 with TRBJ1-2; weak D call: TRBD1 (5 bases). Germline CDR1 reads MGHRA; CDR2 reads YSYEKL. CDR3 length equals 16 residues. Trimming stripped 0 bases from V and 6 bases from J, with 17 bases between. The chain's CDR3 is CASSQEFGQGGHGYTF. For the CDR3, the DNA is TGCGCCAGCAGCCAAGAATTTGGGCAGGGCGGGCATGGCTACACCTTC.

This clone was recorded only once. The chain links TRBV30 to TRBJ1-2, with 7 bases fitting TRBD1. Germline V lookup: CDR1 GTSNPN, CDR2 SVGIG (reference sequence). CDR3 length: 15 amino acids. J lost 4 bases, V lost 8 bases, and 16 bases had no gene match. In DNA form, the CDR3 reads TGTGCCACACCCGGGCAGGGGGTCTTAAGCTATGGCTACACCTTC. It encodes CATPGQGVLSYGYTF.

CDR3 DNA sequence: TGTGCCAGCAGTTACGCGGGGAACACTGAAGCTTTCTTT. Amino acids: CASSYAGNTEAFF. This chain links TRBV6-5 with TRBJ1-1; D remains unclear. V dropped 2 bases and J dropped 1 base, with 5 bases sitting between them. The V gene's germline CDR1 is MNHEY and CDR2 SVGAGI. The CDR3 runs to 13 residues.

CDR3: CASVTGAGNSPLHF. DNA for the CDR3: TGTGCCAGCGTTACCGGGGCGGGTAATTCACCCCTCCACTTT. The genes are TRBV28 and TRBJ1-6; perhaps TRBD1 as D (5 bases). There are 14 residues in the CDR3. CDR1 MDHEN and CDR2 SYDVKM come from the germline V gene. V lost 8 bases, J lost 6 bases, and 14 bases lay in between. Drawing the rest from reference TRBV28 and TRBJ1-6, the complete variable domain is DVKVTQSSRYLVKRTGEKVFLECVQDMDHENMFWYRQDPGLGLRLIYFSYDVKMKEKGDIPEGYSVSREKKERFSLILESASTNQTSMYLCASVTGAGNSPLHFGNGTRLTVT.

This chain joins TRBV5-4 and TRBJ2-1; 8 bases fit TRBD1. This CDR3 has 15 amino acids. V dropped 3 bases and J dropped 4; count of bases not matched to a gene: 6. Looked up from germline, CDR1 is SGHNT and CDR2 is YYREEE (reference sequence). CDR3 loop: CASSYDRGGYNEQFF. The CDR3 DNA reads TGTGCCAGCAGCTACGACAGGGGAGGTTACAATGAGCAGTTCTTC.

This clone was picked up a small number of times. J is TRBJ1-1 and V is TRBV29-1; D perhaps matches TRBD1 (6 bases). The CDR3 totals 15 residues. V was pared by 4 bases and J by 0 bases, with 15 bases between. The germline V gene has CDR1 SQVTM and CDR2 ANQGSEA. The CDR3 region is CSVGPSTGLNTEAFF. The DNA for the CDR3 is TGCAGCGTTGGCCCTTCGACAGGACTGAACACTGAAGCTTTCTTT. Combining the CDR3 with reference TRBV29-1 and TRBJ1-1 gives the whole variable domain SAVISQKPSRDICQRGTSLTIQCQVDSQVTMMFWYRQQPGQSLTLIATANQGSEATYESGFVIDKFPISRPNLTFSTLTVSNMSPEDSSIYLCSVGPSTGLNTEAFFGQGTRLTVV.

J is TRBJ2-3 and V is TRBV6-9; a possible D gene is TRBD2 (6 bases). The germline V gene encodes CDR1 MNHGY and CDR2 SVAAGI. V was clipped by 2 bases and J by 3 bases, with 12 bases between them. The CDR3 loop spans 15 amino acids. Written as DNA, the CDR3 is TGTGCCAGCAGTTATACGGGGGTTTCGACAGATACGCAGTATTTT. Translated: CASSYTGVSTDTQYF.

In the case of this clone: Sequence at one end of the junction differs from germline and may be a read error. This CDR3 is CASSLPTAWGTNAEAFF. The CDR3 DNA reads TGTGCCAGCAGTCTCCCAACAGCCTGGGGAACGAACGCTGAAGCTTTCTTT. The chain recombines TRBV28 with TRBJ1-1; D uncertain. Germline CDR1 and CDR2: MDHEN and SYDVKM. The length of the CDR3 is 17 residues.

The CDR3 DNA follows: TGTGCCAGCAGTAAACAGGGGGGCTATGGCTACACCTTC. This encodes CASSKQGGYGYTF. The chain has TRBV6-6 and TRBJ1-2; the match to TRBD1 covers 8 bases. Germline CDR1 is MNHNY and CDR2 is SVGAGI (reference sequence). Losses at the gene ends were 5 bases for V and 4 bases for J; bases not matched to a gene: 3. The CDR3 runs 13 residues.

This chain uses TRBV6-6 with TRBJ1-3; D gene uncertain. V was pared by 0 bases and J by 0 bases, with 6 bases between. The CDR3 totals 15 residues. Germline assignment: CDR1 MNHNY and CDR2 SVGAGI (reference sequence). The CDR3 protein is CASSYSSFSGNTIYF. The CDR3 bases are TGTGCCAGCAGTTACTCATCCTTCTCTGGAAACACCATATATTTT.

This chain links TRBV5-6 with TRBJ1-2; 10 bases agree with TRBD1. V dropped 5 bases and J dropped 6; count of bases not matched to a gene: 10. The CDR3 is 15 residues long. CDR1 is SGHDT, CDR2 YYEEEE, per germline. The chain's CDR3 is CASSFHPTGGDGYTF. CDR3 bases: TGTGCCAGCAGTTTCCACCCGACAGGGGGCGATGGCTACACCTTC.

The V call is TRBV29-1, the J call TRBJ2-7, with 8 bases identical to TRBD2. With V trimmed by 5 bases and J by 6 bases, 6 bases remained unmatched. The CDR3 contains 12 residues. The germline V gene encodes CDR1 SQVTM and CDR2 ANQGSEA. The CDR3 nucleotides are TGCAGCGTTTCCGGGCGGGAGGCCGAGCAGTACTTC. It is translated as CSVSGREAEQYF.

The CDR3 coding sequence is TGTGCCAGCAGTTCGCCGGCGGGGGCGGTCGATGGCTACACCTTC. This translates into CASSSPAGAVDGYTF. The rearrangement links TRBV6-6 to TRBJ1-2; D might be TRBD1 (6 bases). CDR3 length equals 15 residues. From germline, CDR1 is MNHNY and CDR2 SVGAGI (reference sequence). Trimming left V 4 bases short and J 6 bases short, with 18 bases between.

V usage is TRBV10-3 and J usage is TRBJ2-5, with 14 bases lining up with TRBD2. The CDR3 has 14 amino acids. Per the germline V gene, CDR1 is ENHRY and CDR2 is SYGVKD. After removal of 6 bases from V and 5 bases from J, the junction contained 2 bases not matched to a gene. CDR3 nucleotides: TGTGCCATCAGGGGACTAGCGGGAGCGGAGACCCAGTACTTC. Translating it yields CAIRGLAGAETQYF.

This chain joins TRBV7-2 and TRBJ1-5; D may be TRBD1 (5 bases). V was shortened by 2 bases and J by 1 base, with 12 bases between the two germline ends. CDR3 length: 16 residues. The germline CDR1 and CDR2 sequences are SGHTA and FQGNSA. The CDR3 loop reads CASSLSGTQSNQPQHF. The DNA for the CDR3 is TGTGCCAGCAGCTTATCCGGGACCCAAAGCAATCAGCCCCAGCATTTT.

The chain has TRBV27 and TRBJ1-5, with a tentative D call TRBD1 (6 bases). Germline V CDR1 and CDR2: MNHEY, SMNVEV (reference sequence). Trimming left V 4 bases short and J 7 bases short, with 29 bases between. The CDR3 consists of 19 residues. The CDR3 sequence: CASSSSLDRKVGSMQPQHF. The CDR3 region has the DNA TGTGCCAGCAGTTCCTCACTTGACAGGAAGGTTGGGTCAATGCAGCCCCAGCATTTT.

This clone has just a few counts. The rearrangement links TRBV5-4 to TRBJ1-2; 9 bases map to TRBD1. Per the germline V gene, CDR1 is SGHNT and CDR2 is YYREEE (reference sequence). The V and J ends lost 3 bases and 2 bases, in that order; junction bases with no gene match: 5. The CDR3 covers 15 residues. The CDR3 loop reads CASSSGQGSNYGYTF. The CDR3 DNA follows: TGTGCCAGCAGCTCCGGACAGGGGAGCAACTATGGCTACACCTTC.

Written as DNA, the CDR3 is TGTGCCAGTAGTATAATGTCTAGCGAGAGATATACGCAGTATTTT. It yields the protein CASSIMSSERYTQYF. V usage is TRBV19 and J usage is TRBJ2-3; perhaps TRBD2 as D (6 bases). Trimming stripped 2 bases from V and 7 bases from J, with 16 bases between. Per germline, CDR1 LNHDA and CDR2 SQIVND (reference sequence). The CDR3 is 15 amino acids. The full variable domain, in which reference TRBV19 and TRBJ2-3 provide the parts outside the CDR3, is DGGITQSPKYLFRKEGQNVTLSCEQNLNHDAMYWYRQDPGQGLRLIYYSQIVNDFQKGDIAEGYSVSREKKESFPLTVTSAQKNPTAFYLCASSIMSSERYTQYFGPGTRLTVL.